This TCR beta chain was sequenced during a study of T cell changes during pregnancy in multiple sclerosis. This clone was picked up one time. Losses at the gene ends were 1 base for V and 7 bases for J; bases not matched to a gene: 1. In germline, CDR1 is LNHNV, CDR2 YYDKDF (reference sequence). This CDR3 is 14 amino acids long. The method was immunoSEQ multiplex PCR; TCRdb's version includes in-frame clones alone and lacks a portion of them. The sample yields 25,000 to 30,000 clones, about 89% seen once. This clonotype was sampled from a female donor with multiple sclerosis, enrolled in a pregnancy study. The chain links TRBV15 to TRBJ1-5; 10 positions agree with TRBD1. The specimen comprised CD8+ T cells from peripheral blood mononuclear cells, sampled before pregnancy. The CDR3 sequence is CATSRGTGGQPQHF. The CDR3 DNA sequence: TGTGCCACCAGCAGAGGGACAGGGGGGCAGCCCCAGCATTTT.